A single sample is the source of the 20 T cell receptor beta chains below, sequenced in a study of OX40 agonist ivuxolimab in advanced cancers. Repertoires were generated with immunoSEQ multiplex PCR, while TCRdb's copy carries only in-frame clones and drops some. The data hold about 48,000 clones, with about four fifths observed a single time. Sequencing used CD4+ or CD8+ T cells sorted from blood, obtained in a trial of the OX40 agonist ivuxolimab. All receptors come from an adult with an advanced solid tumor such as melanoma, head and neck, liver or kidney cancer.

Here the CDR3 DNA reads TGTGCCAGCAGCCAAGTCCTAGCGGGAAAGAACACCGGGGAGCTGTTTTTT. As protein: CASSQVLAGKNTGELFF. The chain recombines TRBV7-6 with TRBJ2-2; 9 bases agree with TRBD2. Trimming at V came to 5 bases and at J to 1 base, leaving 8 bases not matched to a gene. CDR1 SGHVS and CDR2 FNYEAQ come from the germline V gene. The CDR3 totals 17 residues.

The gene calls are TRBV11-2 and TRBJ1-6; 9 bases agree with TRBD1. CDR3 length: 19 residues. Per the germline V gene, CDR1 is SGHAT and CDR2 is FQNNGV. Unmatched junction bases numbered 19, after V lost 5 bases and J lost 8 bases. DNA of the CDR3: TGTGCCAGCAGCCAACGAGCTTTTTTAGCTCGGGACAGGGATTCACCCCTCCACTTT. This gives the protein CASSQRAFLARDRDSPLHF.

V gene TRBV6-9 combines with J gene TRBJ2-3; D uncertain. Trimming took off 2 bases at V and 6 bases at J, with 27 bases between the two ends. The CDR3 runs to 19 residues. Germline V CDR1 and CDR2: MNHGY, SVAAGI. The CDR3 region has the DNA TGTGCCAGCAGTTATCGATCAGAAGCCGGCCGGCAGTCGTGGGATACGCAGTATTTT. Protein: CASSYRSEAGRQSWDTQYF.

This chain uses TRBV14 with TRBJ2-7; D gene unclear. The V gene lost 1 base and the J gene lost 12 bases, with 16 bases spanning the gap. This CDR3 has 13 amino acids. CDR1 and CDR2 from the germline V gene are SGHDN and FVKESK. The CDR3 DNA reads as TGTGCCAGCAGCCAAGGTTTCAGCTCGGATAGGTACTTC. This codes for CASSQGFSSDRYF.

V and J are TRBV4-2 and TRBJ2-7, with 7 bases aligning to TRBD1. The length of the CDR3 is 13 residues. CDR1 is LGHNA, CDR2 YNFKEQ, per germline. Unmatched junction bases numbered 7, after V lost 4 bases and J lost 7 bases. This CDR3 is CASSLNRGQEQYF. The CDR3 DNA is TGTGCCAGCAGCCTGAACAGGGGCCAGGAGCAGTACTTC.

The chain is built from TRBV7-6 and TRBJ1-1; maybe TRBD1 (5 bases). CDR1 is SGHVS and CDR2 is FNYEAQ in the germline V gene. V was shortened by 2 bases and J by 1 base, with 8 bases between the two germline ends. CDR3 size: 14 residues. The CDR3 DNA is TGTGCCAGCAGCTTAACTCAGGGGAACACTGAAGCTTTCTTT. It encodes CASSLTQGNTEAFF.

The gene calls are TRBV5-5 and TRBJ2-3, with TRBD2 as a possible D gene (6 bases). The CDR3 contains 18 residues. Per germline, CDR1 SGHKS and CDR2 YYEKEE (reference sequence). V was cut by 0 bases and J by 6 bases, with 23 bases left in between. The CDR3 DNA sequence: TGTGCCAGCAGCTTGGCGTTAGCGGTGAAGGTCCGGGGGGATACGCAGTATTTT. This gives the protein CASSLALAVKVRGDTQYF. The whole variable domain, filled in from reference TRBV5-5 and TRBJ2-3, reads DAGVTQSPTHLIKTRGQQVTLRCSPISGHKSVSWYQQVLGQGPQFIFQYYEKEERGRGNFPDRFSARQFPNYSSELNVNALLLGDSALYLCASSLALAVKVRGDTQYFGPGTRLTVL.

The chain is built from TRBV11-3 and TRBJ1-6; 10 bases are a match to TRBD1. From germline, CDR1 is SGHNT and CDR2 YENEEA. Trimming cost V 4 bases and J 9 bases; bases outside gene matches: 6. The CDR3 runs to 15 residues. CDR3 nucleotides: TGTGCCAGCAGCTCGGGACAGGGGTTTTCTTCACCCCTCCACTTT. It specifies CASSSGQGFSSPLHF. Filled out from reference TRBV11-3 and TRBJ1-6, the complete variable domain reads EAGVVQSPRYKIIEKKQPVAFWCNPISGHNTLYWYLQNLGQGPELLIRYENEEAVDDSQLPKDRFSAERLKGVDSTLKIQPAELGDSAVYLCASSSGQGFSSPLHFGNGTRLTVT.

The chain couples TRBV19 to TRBJ1-6, with 9 bases matching TRBD1. With 5 bases clipped from V and 9 bases from J, the junction kept 2 bases outside the gene matches. The CDR3 length is 13 residues. CDR1 LNHDA and CDR2 SQIVND come from the germline V gene (reference sequence). CDR3 coding DNA: TGTGCCAGTAGTGGGGACAGGGCTTCACCCCTCCACTTT. Its protein is CASSGDRASPLHF.

The chain joins TRBV11-2 to TRBJ2-3; weak D call: TRBD1 (5 bases). The CDR3 has 17 residues. V shed 5 bases and J shed 1 base, with 19 bases lying between them. Germline loops: CDR1 SGHAT, CDR2 FQNNGV. CDR3 DNA sequence: TGTGCCAGCAGCCCTTATTATCGGCAGGGTGGCACAGATACGCAGTATTTT. Residues: CASSPYYRQGGTDTQYF.

The V gene is TRBV9, the J gene TRBJ1-4; D not certain. The germline V gene encodes CDR1 SGDLS and CDR2 YYNGEE. This CDR3 region has 16 residues. The V gene lost 0 bases and the J gene lost 0 bases, with 9 bases spanning the gap. CDR3 amino acids: CASSVGADATNEKLFF. CDR3 DNA sequence: TGTGCCAGCAGCGTAGGCGCAGATGCAACTAATGAAAAACTGTTTTTT.

V is TRBV5-5 and J is TRBJ2-1, with D tentatively TRBD2 (6 bases). The CDR3 totals 12 residues. V lost 4 bases to trimming and J lost 13 bases, with 15 bases between them. The germline V gene has CDR1 SGHKS and CDR2 YYEKEE (reference sequence). The CDR3 protein is CASSHPAGQQFF. The CDR3 DNA sequence: TGTGCCAGCAGCCACCCGGCGGGGCAACAGTTCTTC.

This clone was seen only a few times. This chain connects TRBV7-2 to TRBJ1-1, with TRBD1 identical over 8 bases. Looked up from germline, CDR1 is SGHTA and CDR2 is FQGNSA. With V trimmed by 1 base and J by 1 base, 2 bases remained unmatched. The CDR3 runs 15 residues. Here the CDR3 reads CASSLVGTGNTEAFF. The CDR3, as DNA: TGTGCCAGCAGCTTAGTTGGGACAGGGAACACTGAAGCTTTCTTT.

The rearrangement uses TRBV5-1 and TRBJ1-1; perhaps TRBD1 as D (5 bases). The CDR3 spans 14 residues. The germline V gene encodes CDR1 SGHRS and CDR2 YFSETQ. Trimming shortened V by 5 bases and J by 5 bases, and 16 bases separated the two germline ends. CDR3 sequence: CASRRWGSGTEAFF. The CDR3 DNA reads TGCGCCAGCAGGAGATGGGGGTCGGGAACTGAAGCTTTCTTT.

The CDR3 DNA follows: TGTGCCAGCAGTGAGCGAAGGACAGGGTCTGGCTACACCTTC. Residues: CASSERRTGSGYTF. The chain carries TRBV2 and TRBJ1-2, with 8 nucleotides matching TRBD1. The trim removed 3 bases at V and 7 bases at J, leaving 7 bases unmatched. The V gene's germline CDR1 is SNHLY and CDR2 FYNNEI. The CDR3 is made up of 14 amino acids.

The chain recombines TRBV30 with TRBJ1-2; a possible D gene is TRBD1 (6 bases). V lost 8 bases, J lost 4 bases, and 14 bases lay in between. CDR1 is GTSNPN, CDR2 SVGIG, per germline (reference sequence). The CDR3 sequence is 12 residues long. This CDR3 reads CASRDTTYGYTF. In DNA form, the CDR3 reads TGTGCCAGCAGGGACACTACCTATGGCTACACCTTC.

The J gene is TRBJ2-7, the V gene TRBV23-1; D possibly corresponds to TRBD2 (5 bases). TRBV23-1 is identified as an open reading frame with a role that is uncertain. The V end lost 7 bases, the J end lost 3 bases, and 19 bases lay between the germline ends. The CDR3 loop spans 15 amino acids. As DNA, the CDR3 is TGCGCCAGCACCATCCGGGGTCCTGGAGGCTACGAGCAGTACTTC. Translated: CASTIRGPGGYEQYF.

V and J are TRBV5-1 and TRBJ2-1; D ambiguous. Trimming cost V 4 bases and J 10 bases, with 9 bases left between them. There are 11 residues in the CDR3. Germline CDR1 and CDR2: SGHRS and YFSETQ. As DNA, the CDR3 is TGCGCCAGCAGCGAACAGAAGGAGCAGTTCTTC. Its translation: CASSEQKEQFF. Full variable domain (missing parts from reference TRBV5-1 and TRBJ2-1): KAGVTQTPRYLIKTRGQQVTLSCSPISGHRSVSWYQQTPGQGLQFLFEYFSETQRNKGNFPGRFSGRQFSNSRSEMNVSTLELGDSALYLCASSEQKEQFFGPGTRLTVL.

The rearrangement joins TRBV4-1 to TRBJ1-2, with a tentative D call TRBD1 (5 bases). The CDR3 runs to 17 residues. Trimming removed 4 bases at V and 1 base at J, with 19 bases between. In germline, CDR1 is MGHRA, CDR2 YSYEKL. CDR3 coding DNA: TGCGCCAGCAGCCTCCCCGGAGCAGGGTCGCTTAACTATGGCTACACCTTC. This codes for CASSLPGAGSLNYGYTF.

This rearrangement joins TRBV7-3 to TRBJ2-1; tentative D call: TRBD2 (6 bases). CDR1 is SGHTA, CDR2 FQGTGA, per germline. This CDR3 spans 13 amino acids. The ends were cut back, 5 bases at V and 9 bases at J, with 14 bases in the middle. This chain's CDR3 is CASSPGGEAEQFF. In nucleotides, the CDR3 is TGTGCCAGCAGCCCAGGCGGGGAGGCTGAGCAGTTCTTC.